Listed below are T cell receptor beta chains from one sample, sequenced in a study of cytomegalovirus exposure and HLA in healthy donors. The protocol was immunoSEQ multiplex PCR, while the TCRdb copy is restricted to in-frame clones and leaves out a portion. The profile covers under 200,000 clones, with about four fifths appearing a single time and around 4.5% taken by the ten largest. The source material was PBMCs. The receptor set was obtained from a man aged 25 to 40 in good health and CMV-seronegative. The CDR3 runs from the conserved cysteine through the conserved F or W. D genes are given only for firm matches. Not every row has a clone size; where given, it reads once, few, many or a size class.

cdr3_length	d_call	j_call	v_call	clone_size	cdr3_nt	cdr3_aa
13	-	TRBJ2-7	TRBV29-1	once	TGCAGCGTTGAAGATCTGGGCCGAGTAGGGCAGTACTTC	CSVEDLGRVGQYF
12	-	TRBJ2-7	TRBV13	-	TGTGCCAGCAGCCGGAGTGCCTACGAGCAGTACTTC	CASSRSAYEQYF
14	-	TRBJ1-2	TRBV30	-	TGTGCCTTTACGGAGCATTTACCAGGGAACGGCTACACCTTC	CAFTEHLPGNGYTF
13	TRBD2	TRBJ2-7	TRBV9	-	TGTGCCAGCAGCGTTGCTCTTAGCGGGGAGCAGTACTTC	CASSVALSGEQYF
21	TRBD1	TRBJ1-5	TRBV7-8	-	TGTGCCAGCAGCTTAGGCCGACTACTGCCAAAGACAGGGACGAGCAATCAGCCCCAGCATTTT	CASSLGRLLPKTGTSNQPQHF
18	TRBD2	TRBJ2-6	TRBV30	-	TGTGCCTGGAGTGTACCGACTAGCGGACTCTCTGGGGCCAACGTCCTGACTTTC	CAWSVPTSGLSGANVLTF
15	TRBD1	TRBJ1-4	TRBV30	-	TGTGCCTGGAGTGGGGGACAGGCCAAGCGTGAAAAACTGTTTTTT	CAWSGGQAKREKLFF
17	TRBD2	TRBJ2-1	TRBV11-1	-	TGTGCCAGCAGCTACAGGAATCTGGCGGGGGGCAACAATGAGCAGTTCTTC	CASSYRNLAGGNNEQFF
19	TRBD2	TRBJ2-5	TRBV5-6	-	TGTGCCAGCAGCTCCTCCTTCGCTAGCGGGGGTCGACCCTCGGAGACCCAGTACTTC	CASSSSFASGGRPSETQYF
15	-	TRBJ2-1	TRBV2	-	TGTGCCAGCAGTGAAGTGAAGCGGGTCCGCAATGAGCAGTTCTTC	CASSEVKRVRNEQFF
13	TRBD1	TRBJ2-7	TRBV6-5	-	TGTGCCAGCAGTGACCGGGACAGGTCGGAGCAGTACTTC	CASSDRDRSEQYF
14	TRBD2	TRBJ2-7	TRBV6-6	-	TGTGCCAGCAACACAGCGGGAGGGTCGACCGAGCAGTACTTC	CASNTAGGSTEQYF
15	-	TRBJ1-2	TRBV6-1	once	TGTGCCGGAGGGGGAACAGGGAGGGAACCTTATGGCTACACCTTC	CAGGGTGREPYGYTF
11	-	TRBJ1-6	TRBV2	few	TGTGCCAGCAGATGGGCCTCACCCCTCCACTTT	CASRWASPLHF
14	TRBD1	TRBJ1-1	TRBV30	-	TGTGCCTGGAGCTCGGACAGGCTGAACACTGAAACTTTCTTT	CAWSSDRLNTETFF
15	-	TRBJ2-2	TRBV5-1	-	TGCGCCAGCAGCTCAGGGGTGCCGAACACCGGGGAGCTGTTTTTT	CASSSGVPNTGELFF
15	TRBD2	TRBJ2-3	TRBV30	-	TGTGCCTGGAGCACCGGGACTAGGATTGCAGATACGCAGTATTTT	CAWSTGTRIADTQYF
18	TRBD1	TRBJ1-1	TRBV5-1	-	TGCGCCAGCATGCCTGGGGGTGGGCAGGGGGCGAGTTGGACTGAAGCTTTCTTT	CASMPGGGQGASWTEAFF
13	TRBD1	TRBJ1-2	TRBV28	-	TGTGCCAGCAGTTTAAACAGGGGGAATGGCTACACCTTC	CASSLNRGNGYTF
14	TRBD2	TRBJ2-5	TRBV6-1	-	TGTGCCAGCAGCCCTGGGGGGGAATCTGAGACCCAGTACTTC	CASSPGGESETQYF
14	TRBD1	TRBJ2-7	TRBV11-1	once	TGTGCCAGCAGCCCATGGGGACAGAGCTACGAGCAGTACTTC	CASSPWGQSYEQYF
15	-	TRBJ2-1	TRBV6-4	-	TGTGCCAGCAGTCCTGGAACAGGGAACGTTCGTGAGCAGTTCTTC	CASSPGTGNVREQFF
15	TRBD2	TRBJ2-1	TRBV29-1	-	TGCAGCGTGGCGCCGGCTAGCGGGGGCACCAATGAGCAGTTCTTC	CSVAPASGGTNEQFF
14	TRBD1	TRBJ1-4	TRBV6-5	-	TGTGCCAGCGGAGATGGACAGGGTGGTGAAAAACTGTTTTTT	CASGDGQGGEKLFF
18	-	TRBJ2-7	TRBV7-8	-	TGTGCCAGCAGCTTATATCATATTTCAGGAACAAGTTTCTACGAGCAGTACTTC	CASSLYHISGTSFYEQYF
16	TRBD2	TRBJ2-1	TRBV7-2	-	TGTGCCAGCAGCTCTAGCGGGAGGGCCTGGGACAATGAGCAGTTCTTC	CASSSSGRAWDNEQFF
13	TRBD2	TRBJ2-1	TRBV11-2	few	TGTGCCAGCAGCCCTGGCAGGGAGGGAGAGCAGTTCTTC	CASSPGREGEQFF